The table lists the clone carrying this T cell receptor beta chain with many counts. The antigen remains unidentified. The source of the sample is a study of early T cells in non-severe SARS-CoV-2 infection. Background on the study: It was bulk RNA from unsorted whole blood that was sequenced, and the chains were unpaired. Study results and limitations: VDJdb matching, biased toward anti-spike CD8 responses, missed private and CD4 specificities.

The protocol attached unique molecular identifiers to individual cDNA molecules. TCRdb ran MiXCR on the 5' RACE reads and lists one entry per CDR3 protein. The sample holds about 72,000 distinct CDR3 sequences, around 10% seen once. Germline CDR1 reads SGHDN; CDR2 reads FVKESK. Trimming removed 2 bases at V and 9 bases at J, with 14 bases between. CDR3 length equals 14 residues. This sample comprised whole blood, obtained at baseline. The clonotype originates from an adult who was a healthcare worker with PCR-confirmed SARS-CoV-2 infection or an uninfected control (not recorded which). V is TRBV14 and J is TRBJ2-1; D is possibly TRBD1 (5 bases). The CDR3 is CASSQQGYVIEQFF. DNA for the CDR3: TGTGCCAGCAGCCAACAGGGATATGTGATTGAGCAGTTCTTC.